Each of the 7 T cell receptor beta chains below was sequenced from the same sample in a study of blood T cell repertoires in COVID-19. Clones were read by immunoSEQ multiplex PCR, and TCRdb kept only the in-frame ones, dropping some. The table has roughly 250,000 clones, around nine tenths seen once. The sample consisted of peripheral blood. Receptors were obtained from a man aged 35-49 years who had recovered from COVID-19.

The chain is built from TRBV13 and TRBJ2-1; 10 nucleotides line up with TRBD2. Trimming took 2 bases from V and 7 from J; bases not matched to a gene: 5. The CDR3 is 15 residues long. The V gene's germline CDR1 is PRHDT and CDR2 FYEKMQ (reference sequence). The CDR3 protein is CASSLMSGRGNEQFF. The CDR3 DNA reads TGTGCCAGCAGCTTAATGAGCGGGAGGGGGAATGAGCAGTTCTTC.

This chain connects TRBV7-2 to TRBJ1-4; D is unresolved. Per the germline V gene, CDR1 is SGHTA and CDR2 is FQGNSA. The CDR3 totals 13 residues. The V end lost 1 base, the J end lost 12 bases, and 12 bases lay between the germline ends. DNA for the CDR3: TGTGCCAGCAGCTTAGTCGGTGCCCGTGAACTGTTTTTT. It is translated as CASSLVGARELFF.

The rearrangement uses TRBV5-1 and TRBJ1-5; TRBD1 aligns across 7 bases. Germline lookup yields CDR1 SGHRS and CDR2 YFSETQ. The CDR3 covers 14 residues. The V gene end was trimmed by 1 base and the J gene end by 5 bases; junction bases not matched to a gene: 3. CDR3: CASSLTGEDQPQHF. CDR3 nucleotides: TGCGCCAGCAGCTTGACAGGGGAGGATCAGCCCCAGCATTTT.

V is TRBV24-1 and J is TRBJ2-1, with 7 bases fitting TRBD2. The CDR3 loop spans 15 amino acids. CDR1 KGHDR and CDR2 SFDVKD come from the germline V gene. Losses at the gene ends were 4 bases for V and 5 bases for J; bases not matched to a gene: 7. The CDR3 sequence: CATSDPRLADNEQFF. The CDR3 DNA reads TGTGCCACCAGTGACCCGAGGCTAGCGGACAATGAGCAGTTCTTC.

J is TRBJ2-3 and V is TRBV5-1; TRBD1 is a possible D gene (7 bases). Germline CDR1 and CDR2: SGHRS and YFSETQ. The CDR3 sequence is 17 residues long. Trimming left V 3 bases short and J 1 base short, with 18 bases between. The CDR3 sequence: CASSSYRDREGTDTQYF. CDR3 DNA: TGCGCCAGCAGCTCCTACCGTGACAGGGAGGGCACAGATACGCAGTATTTT.

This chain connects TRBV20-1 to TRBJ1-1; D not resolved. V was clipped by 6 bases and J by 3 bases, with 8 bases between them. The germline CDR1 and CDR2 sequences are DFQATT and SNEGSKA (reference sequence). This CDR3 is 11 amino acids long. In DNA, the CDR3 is TGCAGTGCCAGACGGGACACTGAAGCTTTCTTT. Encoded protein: CSARRDTEAFF.

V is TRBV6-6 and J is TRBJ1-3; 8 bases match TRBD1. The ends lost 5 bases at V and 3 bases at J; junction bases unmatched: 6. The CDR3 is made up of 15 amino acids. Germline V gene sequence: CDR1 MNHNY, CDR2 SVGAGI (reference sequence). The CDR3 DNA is TGTGCCAGCAGTAAGGACAGGGTCCATGGAAACACCATATATTTT. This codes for CASSKDRVHGNTIYF.